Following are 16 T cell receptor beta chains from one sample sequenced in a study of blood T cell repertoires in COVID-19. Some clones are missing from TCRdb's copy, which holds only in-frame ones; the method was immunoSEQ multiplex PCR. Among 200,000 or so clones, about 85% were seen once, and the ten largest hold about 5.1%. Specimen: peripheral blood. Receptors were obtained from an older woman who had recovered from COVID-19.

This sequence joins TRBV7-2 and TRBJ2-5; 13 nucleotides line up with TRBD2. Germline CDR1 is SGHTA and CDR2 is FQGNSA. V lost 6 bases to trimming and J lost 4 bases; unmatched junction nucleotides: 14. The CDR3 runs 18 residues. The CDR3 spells CASRRGLAGDKGGETQYF. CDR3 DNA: TGTGCCAGCAGACGAGGACTAGCGGGGGATAAGGGAGGAGAGACCCAGTACTTC. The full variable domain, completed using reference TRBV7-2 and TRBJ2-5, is GAGVSQSPSNKVTEKGKDVELRCDPISGHTALYWYRQSLGQGLEFLIYFQGNSAPDKSGLPSDRFSAERTGGSVSTLTIQRTQQEDSAVYLCASRRGLAGDKGGETQYFGPGTRLLVL.

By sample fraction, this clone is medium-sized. Here the CDR3 reads CASSGRDGQSLGSPLHF. For the CDR3, the DNA is TGTGCCAGCAGCGGCCGGGATGGACAGTCCTTGGGTTCACCCCTCCACTTT. The J gene is TRBJ1-6, the V gene TRBV7-8; D perhaps matches TRBD1 (6 bases). The length of the CDR3 is 17 residues. Trimming left V 5 bases short and J 9 bases short, with 23 bases between. Germline V gene lookup returns CDR1 SGHVS and CDR2 FQNEAQ.

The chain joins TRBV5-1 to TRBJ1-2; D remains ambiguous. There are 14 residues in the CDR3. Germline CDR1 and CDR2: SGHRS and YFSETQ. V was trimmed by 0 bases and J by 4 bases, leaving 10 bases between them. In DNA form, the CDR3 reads TGCGCCAGCAGCTTGGGTGCGTCCGGCTATGGCTACACCTTC. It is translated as CASSLGASGYGYTF.

In DNA, the CDR3 is TGTGCCAGCAGCTTAACCCTGGCAAAACAAGAGACCCAGTACTTC. It codes for CASSLTLAKQETQYF. V is TRBV11-2 and J is TRBJ2-5; D remains unclear. The V gene lost 2 bases and the J gene lost 2 bases, with 12 bases spanning the gap. In germline, CDR1 is SGHAT, CDR2 FQNNGV. The CDR3 runs to 15 residues.

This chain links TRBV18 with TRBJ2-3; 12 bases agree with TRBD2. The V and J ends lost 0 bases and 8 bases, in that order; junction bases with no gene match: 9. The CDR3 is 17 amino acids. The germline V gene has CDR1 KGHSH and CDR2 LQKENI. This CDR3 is CASSPPRLAGGRGTQYF. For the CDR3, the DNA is TGTGCCAGCTCACCACCGAGGCTAGCGGGGGGGCGGGGTACGCAGTATTTT.

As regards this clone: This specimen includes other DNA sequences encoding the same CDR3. Here the CDR3 DNA reads TGCGCCAGCAGCTTGGTCGGACAGGGGTACAATGAGCAGTTCTTC. Encoded protein: CASSLVGQGYNEQFF. The chain has TRBV5-1 and TRBJ2-1; 9 bases are shared with TRBD1. With V trimmed by 0 bases and J by 4 bases, 2 bases remained unmatched. CDR1 is SGHRS, CDR2 YFSETQ, per germline. The CDR3 loop spans 15 amino acids.

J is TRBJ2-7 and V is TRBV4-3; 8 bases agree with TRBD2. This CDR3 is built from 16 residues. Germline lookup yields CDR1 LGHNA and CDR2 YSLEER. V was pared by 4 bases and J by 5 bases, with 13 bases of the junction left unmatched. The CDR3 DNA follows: TGCGCCAGCAGCCTAGTGAGGTCGGGGGGGAACCACGAGCAGTACTTC. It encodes CASSLVRSGGNHEQYF.

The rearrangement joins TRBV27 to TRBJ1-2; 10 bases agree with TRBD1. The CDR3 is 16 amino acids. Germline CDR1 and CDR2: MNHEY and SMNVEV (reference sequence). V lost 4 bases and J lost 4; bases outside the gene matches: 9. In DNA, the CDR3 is TGTGCCAGCAGTTCCCTCTCGGGACAGGGGTCCTATGGCTACACCTTC. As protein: CASSSLSGQGSYGYTF.

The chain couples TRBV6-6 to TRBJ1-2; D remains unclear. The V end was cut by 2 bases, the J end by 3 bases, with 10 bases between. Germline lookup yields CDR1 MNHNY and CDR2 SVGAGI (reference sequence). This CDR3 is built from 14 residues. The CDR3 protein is CASSYGGVHYGYTF. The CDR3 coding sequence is TGTGCCAGCAGTTACGGCGGGGTACACTATGGCTACACCTTC.

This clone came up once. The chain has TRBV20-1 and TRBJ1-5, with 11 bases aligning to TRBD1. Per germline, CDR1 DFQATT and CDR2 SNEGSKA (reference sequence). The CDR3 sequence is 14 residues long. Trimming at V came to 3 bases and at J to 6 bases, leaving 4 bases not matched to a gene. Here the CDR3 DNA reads TGCAGTGCTAGTAGGGGACAGGGGGTTCAGCCCCAGCATTTT. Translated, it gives CSASRGQGVQPQHF.

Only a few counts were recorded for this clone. The CDR3 region is CASSQDVGRQPQHF. In nucleotides, the CDR3 is TGCGCCAGCAGCCAAGATGTGGGGCGTCAGCCCCAGCATTTT. This chain links TRBV4-3 with TRBJ1-5, with D possibly TRBD1 on 5 matching bases. V was trimmed by 0 bases and J by 6 bases, leaving 9 bases between them. This CDR3 comprises 14 residues. CDR1 LGHNA and CDR2 YSLEER come from the germline V gene.

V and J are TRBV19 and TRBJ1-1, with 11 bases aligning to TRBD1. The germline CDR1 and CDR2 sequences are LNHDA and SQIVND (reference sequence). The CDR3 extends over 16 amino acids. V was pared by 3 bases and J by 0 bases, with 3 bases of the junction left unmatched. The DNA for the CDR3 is TGTGCCAGTAGTATCGGGACAGGGGGAATGAACACTGAAGCTTTCTTT. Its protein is CASSIGTGGMNTEAFF.

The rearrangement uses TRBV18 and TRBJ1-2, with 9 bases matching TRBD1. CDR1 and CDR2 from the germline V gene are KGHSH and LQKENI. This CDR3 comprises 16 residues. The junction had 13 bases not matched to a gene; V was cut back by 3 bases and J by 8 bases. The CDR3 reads CASSPEQSGTGRGYTF. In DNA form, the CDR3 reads TGTGCCAGCTCACCGGAACAATCCGGGACAGGGAGAGGCTACACCTTC. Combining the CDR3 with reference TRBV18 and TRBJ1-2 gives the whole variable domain NAGVMQNPRHLVRRRGQEARLRCSPMKGHSHVYWYRQLPEEGLKFMVYLQKENIIDESGMPKERFSAEFPKEGPSILRIQQVVRGDSAAYFCASSPEQSGTGRGYTFGSGTRLTVV.

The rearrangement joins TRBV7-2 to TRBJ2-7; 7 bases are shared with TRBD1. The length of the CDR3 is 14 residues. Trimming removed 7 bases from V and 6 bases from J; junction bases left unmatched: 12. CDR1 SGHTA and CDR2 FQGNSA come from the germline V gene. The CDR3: CASTADRVLSEQYF. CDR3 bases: TGTGCCAGCACCGCCGACAGGGTCTTGTCCGAGCAGTACTTC.

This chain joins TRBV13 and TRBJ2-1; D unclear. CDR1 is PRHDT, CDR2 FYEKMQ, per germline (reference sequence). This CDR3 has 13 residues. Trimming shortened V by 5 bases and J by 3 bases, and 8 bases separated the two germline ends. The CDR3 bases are TGTGCCAGCAGCACCAACTACTACAATGAGCAGTTCTTC. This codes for CASSTNYYNEQFF.

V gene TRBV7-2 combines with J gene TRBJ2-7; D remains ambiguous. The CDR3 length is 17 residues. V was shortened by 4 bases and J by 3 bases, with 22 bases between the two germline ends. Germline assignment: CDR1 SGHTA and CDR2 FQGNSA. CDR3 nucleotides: TGTGCCAGCAGCTACCGACGCCGCGGAACGGCCCGCTACGAGCAGTACTTC. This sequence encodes CASSYRRRGTARYEQYF.